The T cell receptor beta chain described here comes from a study of shared clonotypes between healthy human individuals. The V gene lost 3 bases and the J gene lost 0 bases, with 5 bases spanning the gap. Germline V gives CDR1 MNHEY, CDR2 SMNVEV (reference sequence). CDR3 length: 14 amino acids. Notes on the study in general: Naive subsets typically showed greater estimated richness than memory subsets.

The naive CD8 subset, CD45RO-negative cells positively selected for CCR7, excluded terminally differentiated effector memory CD45RA+ cells. TCRdb's table, derived via immunoSEQ multiplex PCR, lists solely in-frame clones and lacks some. The profile shows fewer than 800,000 clones, about 90% of them singletons. Concerning this clone: Antigen unknown.

The sequence was collected from a man aged 30-40 years in good health. The sequencing input was naive CD8+ T cells sorted from blood. The rearrangement uses TRBV27 and TRBJ1-4; no clear D gene. The CDR3 reads CASSFRSTNEKLFF. The CDR3 nucleotides read TGTGCCAGCAGTTTCAGGTCAACTAATGAAAAACTGTTTTTT. The full variable domain, in which reference TRBV27 and TRBJ1-4 provide the parts outside the CDR3, is EAQVTQNPRYLITVTGKKLTVTCSQNMNHEYMSWYRQDPGLGLRQIYYSMNVEVTDKGDVPEGYKVSRKEKRNFPLILESPSPNQTSLYFCASSFRSTNEKLFFGSGTQLSVL.